Listed below are T cell receptor beta chains from one sample, sequenced in a study of CXCR3-negative and CXCR3-positive naive CD8 T cells. From the 5' RACE reads, TCRdb lists one entry per CDR3 protein and no DNA. This sample's table has about 39,000 distinct CDR3 sequences. Input material: memory CD8+ T cells from blood. All receptors derive from a human donor in good health. Some clones in this sample may be carry-over from other donors' samples. Each CDR3 is given with its conserved first and last residue. Rows give clone size only sometimes, using once, few, many, or a class for an expanded clone.

TRBV9	TRBJ2-1	.	CASSVEWGGDNEQFF
TRBV28	TRBJ2-3	.	CASSFNTDTQYF
TRBV7-3	TRBJ2-5	.	CARSSTGLAPQETQYF
TRBV29-1	TRBJ2-7	.	CSVEWDTTYEQYF
TRBV4-2	TRBJ2-5	.	CASSQVDGVPTQETQYF
TRBV29-1	TRBJ2-3	.	CSAEGQSDTQYF
TRBV20-1	TRBJ1-2	.	CSAREQGYYGYTF
TRBV25-1	TRBJ2-1	.	CASSDSGYRTSLSNEQFF
TRBV28	TRBJ1-1	.	CAIGLGPLAEAFF
TRBV11-2	TRBJ2-1	.	CASSLDLAGWGNEQFF
TRBV25-1	TRBJ1-1	.	CASSESGRSETEAFF
TRBV15	TRBJ1-1	.	CATSRGTDRAF
TRBV3-1	TRBJ1-1	medium-sized	CASTTARITEAFF
TRBV7-9	TRBJ2-7	.	CASSWTSGVEQYF
TRBV4-1	TRBJ2-7	.	CASSQDVRTGAYEQYF
TRBV20-1	TRBJ2-1	.	CSASRGSSYNEQFF
TRBV28	TRBJ2-1	.	CASSPLVGGDYNEQFF
TRBV5-5	TRBJ1-5	.	CASSRGIDSNQPQHF
TRBV20-1	TRBJ2-1	.	CSATSNEYSYNEQFF
TRBV6-4	TRBJ2-2	medium-sized	CASSEMEGDTGELFF
TRBV12-3/TRBV12-4	TRBJ2-7	.	CASRTGPGYEQYF
TRBV13	TRBJ1-1	.	CASSQWGTNTEAFF
TRBV7-2	TRBJ2-3	.	CASSTGTSGGRGTDTQYF
TRBV7-2	TRBJ2-1	.	CASSISLGGNEQFF
TRBV29-1	TRBJ1-3	.	CSVPGDPGNTIYF
TRBV6-1	TRBJ2-6	.	CASSELPGRPGAKVLTF
TRBV5-1	TRBJ2-3	.	CASSLAAVSTDTQYF
TRBV27	TRBJ1-1	.	CASSPGTNTEAFF
TRBV2	TRBJ2-1	.	CASSPRTSGAFNEQFF
TRBV12-3/TRBV12-4	TRBJ1-1	.	CASSLERKNTEAFF
TRBV29-1	TRBJ2-1	.	CSVADRVSNEQFF
TRBV21-1	TRBJ2-7	.	CASSRAPGQKTGDSYEQYF
TRBV6-6	TRBJ2-1	.	CASSYGWTTMPNEQFF
TRBV7-6	TRBJ2-2	.	CASSLAGLAVNTGELFF
TRBV4-1	TRBJ2-1	.	CASSQDRGSTYEQFF
TRBV4-2	TRBJ2-7	.	CASSLGAYYEQYF
TRBV7-6	TRBJ2-2	.	CASSSTRDTGELFF
TRBV7-9	TRBJ1-4	.	CASSLAWTDEKLFF
TRBV5-1	TRBJ2-2	.	CASSLYPGGELFF
TRBV14	TRBJ2-7	.	CASSLQLGTYEQYF
TRBV9	TRBJ2-7	.	CASSVGGSRGTYEQYF
TRBV5-1	TRBJ2-4	.	CASSLFRGDIQYF
TRBV5-5	TRBJ2-3	.	CASSLAGGADTQYF
TRBV29-1	TRBJ2-1	.	CSVVSSGAYNEQFF
TRBV29-1	TRBJ2-1	.	CSVEVYGGNEQFF
TRBV29-1	TRBJ2-7	.	CSAVTSGSYEQYF
TRBV20-1	TRBJ1-1	medium-sized	CSARGLHRDTEAFF
TRBV29-1	TRBJ2-1	.	CSVDGGARHEQFF
TRBV27	TRBJ1-1	.	CASSQEQGPLFEAFF
TRBV6-6	TRBJ2-4	large	CASSGAKNIQYF
TRBV9	TRBJ2-2	.	CASSVEGLDRVVTGELFF